Below, 30 T cell receptor beta chains from the same sample are listed, as sequenced in a study of cytomegalovirus exposure and HLA in healthy donors. TCRdb's copy holds only in-frame clones and misses some; the assay was immunoSEQ multiplex PCR. The sample carries 120,000 to 150,000 clones, about four fifths recorded once. Sequencing was carried out using PBMCs. These TCRs come from a young woman in good health and CMV-seronegative.

The chain joins TRBV6-1 to TRBJ1-6, with 9 positions matching TRBD1. This CDR3 is built from 15 residues. V dropped 2 bases and J dropped 9; count of bases not matched to a gene: 5. Germline-derived CDR1 and CDR2 are MNHNS and SASEGT. This CDR3 reads CASSESGTGFSPLHF. DNA of the CDR3: TGTGCCAGCAGTGAATCCGGGACAGGGTTTTCACCCCTCCACTTT.

This clone has only a few counts. V is TRBV6-1 and J is TRBJ1-6; 7 nucleotides match TRBD1. The junction had 11 bases not matched to a gene; V was cut back by 0 bases and J by 6 bases. In germline, CDR1 is MNHNS, CDR2 SASEGT. The CDR3 sequence is 18 residues long. CDR3 sequence reads: CASSEALPSGGSNSPLHF. Written as DNA, the CDR3 is TGTGCCAGCAGTGAAGCGCTTCCGTCAGGGGGAAGTAATTCACCCCTCCACTTT.

The V gene is TRBV5-1, the J gene TRBJ2-1; D may be TRBD2 (5 bases). The CDR3 is 15 amino acids. CDR1 and CDR2 from the germline V gene are SGHRS and YFSETQ. Deletions cut 2 bases from V and 0 bases from J, with 9 bases between. CDR3 residues: CASSFGDGSYNEQFF. The CDR3 region has the DNA TGCGCCAGCAGCTTCGGGGATGGCTCCTACAATGAGCAGTTCTTC.

V is TRBV29-1 and J is TRBJ2-1; possible D gene TRBD1, 6 bases. Trimming took off 5 bases at V and 5 bases at J, with 28 bases between the two ends. This CDR3 contains 18 residues. Germline V gives CDR1 SQVTM, CDR2 ANQGSEA. The CDR3 loop is CSVPRFVQGSDPHNEQFF. CDR3 sequence (DNA): TGCAGCGTTCCGCGTTTTGTCCAGGGGTCGGACCCCCACAATGAGCAGTTCTTC.

This clone was picked up many times. The V call is TRBV27, the J call TRBJ1-5; a weak D match, TRBD1 (5 bases). The V end was cut by 1 base, the J end by 1 base, with 11 bases between. Germline V CDR1 and CDR2: MNHEY, SMNVEV (reference sequence). The CDR3 totals 16 residues. This chain's CDR3 is CASSLFAGGSNQPQHF. The CDR3 DNA reads TGTGCCAGCAGTTTATTTGCGGGGGGGAGCAATCAGCCCCAGCATTTT.

The chain links TRBV5-6 to TRBJ2-7; 8 bases are a match to TRBD1. Germline CDR1 SGHDT, CDR2 YYEEEE. The CDR3 has 16 residues. With 0 bases clipped from V and 2 bases from J, the junction kept 7 bases outside the gene matches. The CDR3 protein is CASSLGTGGVAYEQYF. Here the CDR3 DNA reads TGTGCCAGCAGCTTGGGTACAGGGGGAGTTGCCTACGAGCAGTACTTC.

The chain uses TRBV7-6 and TRBJ2-3; D is possibly TRBD1 (6 bases). CDR1 is SGHVS, CDR2 FNYEAQ, per germline. The CDR3 spans 16 residues. V dropped 1 base and J dropped 3 bases, with 14 bases sitting between them. The CDR3 protein is CASSLVSGDLTDTQYF. CDR3 nucleotides: TGTGCCAGCAGCTTAGTTTCAGGGGATTTGACAGATACGCAGTATTTT. The entire variable domain, with the rest obtained from reference TRBV7-6 and TRBJ2-3, is as follows: GAGVSQSPRYKVTKRGQDVALRCDPISGHVSLYWYRQALGQGPEFLTYFNYEAQQDKSGLPNDRFSAERPEGSISTLTIQRTEQRDSAMYRCASSLVSGDLTDTQYFGPGTRLTVL.

This rearrangement joins TRBV15 to TRBJ1-1; D not resolved. Looked up from germline, CDR1 is LNHNV and CDR2 is YYDKDF (reference sequence). This CDR3 contains 12 residues. V dropped 8 bases and J dropped 7 bases, with 14 bases sitting between them. CDR3 region: CATHPGEGEAFF. The CDR3 region has the DNA TGTGCCACCCACCCGGGAGAGGGTGAAGCTTTCTTT.

The chain recombines TRBV9 with TRBJ2-1, with a tentative D call TRBD2 (5 bases). CDR1 is SGDLS, CDR2 YYNGEE, per germline. The CDR3 totals 14 residues. With 4 bases removed from V and 6 bases from J, the gap between germline ends came to 14 bases. The CDR3: CASSPAASGNEQFF. The CDR3 DNA reads as TGTGCCAGCAGCCCGGCGGCGAGCGGCAATGAGCAGTTCTTC. The entire variable domain, with the rest obtained from reference TRBV9 and TRBJ2-1, is as follows: DSGVTQTPKHLITATGQRVTLRCSPRSGDLSVYWYQQSLDQGLQFLIQYYNGEERAKGNILERFSAQQFPDLHSELNLSSLELGDSALYFCASSPAASGNEQFFGPGTRLTVL.

This clone appeared a few times. This chain links TRBV14 with TRBJ1-1; perhaps TRBD1 as D (5 bases). Germline V gives CDR1 SGHDN, CDR2 FVKESK. This CDR3 contains 13 residues. Trimming left V 4 bases short and J 4 bases short, with 10 bases between. Here the CDR3 reads CASSLQGSTEAFF. The DNA of the CDR3 is TGTGCCAGCAGCCTTCAGGGAAGCACTGAAGCTTTCTTT.

The count of this clone is one. The V and J genes are TRBV2 and TRBJ2-7; D might be TRBD2 (5 bases). CDR1 is SNHLY, CDR2 FYNNEI, per germline. The ends were cut back, 6 bases at V and 7 bases at J, with 19 bases in the middle. This CDR3 is 14 amino acids long. The CDR3 sequence is CASRGSALRVEQYF. Here the CDR3 DNA reads TGTGCCAGCAGGGGGAGTGCCCTACGAGTAGAGCAGTACTTC.

This chain joins TRBV18 and TRBJ1-4; D not resolved. From germline, CDR1 is KGHSH and CDR2 LQKENI. V was shortened by 1 base and J by 2 bases, with 11 bases between the two germline ends. The CDR3 length is 16 residues. The CDR3 protein is CASSPLRAQTNEKLFF. CDR3 coding DNA: TGTGCCAGCTCACCACTGAGGGCACAGACTAATGAAAAACTGTTTTTT.

This rearrangement joins TRBV9 to TRBJ2-1; TRBD1 aligns across 9 bases. CDR1 SGDLS and CDR2 YYNGEE come from the germline V gene. V was clipped by 4 bases and J by 6 bases; unmatched bases: 8. The CDR3 consists of 15 residues. CDR3 region: CASSFRDRESNEQFF. For the CDR3, the DNA is TGTGCCAGCAGCTTCCGGGACAGGGAGAGCAATGAGCAGTTCTTC. The whole variable domain, filled in from reference TRBV9 and TRBJ2-1, reads DSGVTQTPKHLITATGQRVTLRCSPRSGDLSVYWYQQSLDQGLQFLIQYYNGEERAKGNILERFSAQQFPDLHSELNLSSLELGDSALYFCASSFRDRESNEQFFGPGTRLTVL.

V gene TRBV2 combines with J gene TRBJ1-5, with 7 bases lining up with TRBD1. This CDR3 region has 14 residues. V trimming: 4 bases; J trimming: 1 base; junction bases outside the gene matches: 1. Germline V gives CDR1 SNHLY, CDR2 FYNNEI. Here the CDR3 DNA reads TGTGCCAGCAGTGCGGGACAGAGCAATCAGCCCCAGCATTTT. Translation: CASSAGQSNQPQHF. Drawing the rest from reference TRBV2 and TRBJ1-5, the complete variable domain is EPEVTQTPSHQVTQMGQEVILRCVPISNHLYFYWYRQILGQKVEFLVSFYNNEISEKSEIFDDQFSVERPDGSNFTLKIRSTKLEDSAMYFCASSAGQSNQPQHFGDGTRLSIL.

This clone was seen once. The rearrangement joins TRBV19 to TRBJ1-4, with 7 positions matching TRBD1. The CDR3 covers 16 residues. Germline assignment: CDR1 LNHDA and CDR2 SQIVND (reference sequence). Losses at the gene ends were 5 bases for V and 4 bases for J; bases not matched to a gene: 10. The CDR3 is CASSPGRGMGNEKLFF. As DNA, the CDR3 is TGTGCCAGTAGTCCGGGCAGGGGGATGGGTAATGAAAAACTGTTTTTT.

The V and J genes are TRBV9 and TRBJ1-2; 7 bases map to TRBD1. The germline V gene has CDR1 SGDLS and CDR2 YYNGEE. With V trimmed by 3 bases and J by 0 bases, 11 bases remained unmatched. CDR3 length: 17 amino acids. CDR3 in DNA: TGTGCCAGCAGCGCACGGGACAGCATTTGGGCTAACTATGGCTACACCTTC. Protein: CASSARDSIWANYGYTF.

The table lists this clone with a few counts. This sequence joins TRBV15 and TRBJ2-7, with 10 nucleotides matching TRBD1. The CDR3 consists of 14 residues. In germline, CDR1 is LNHNV, CDR2 YYDKDF (reference sequence). Trimming took 8 bases from V and 1 from J; bases not matched to a gene: 5. CDR3 bases: TGTGCCACCGGCCGGGACAGGGGATCCTACGAGCAGTACTTC. It translates to CATGRDRGSYEQYF.

This clone showed up just a few times. This chain joins TRBV11-1 and TRBJ2-7; 8 bases map to TRBD2. Per germline, CDR1 SGHAT and CDR2 FQDESV (reference sequence). The V and J ends lost 0 bases and 3 bases, in that order; junction bases with no gene match: 4. The CDR3 runs 15 residues. Written as DNA, the CDR3 is TGTGCCAGCAGCTTAGCCGGGACTAGACACTACGAGCAGTACTTC. This codes for CASSLAGTRHYEQYF.

The chain carries TRBV7-2 and TRBJ1-2; D unclear. V shed 1 base and J shed 8 bases, with 17 bases lying between them. The CDR3 covers 15 residues. The germline V gene encodes CDR1 SGHTA and CDR2 FQGNSA. The CDR3: CASSLVPGGSGGYTF. In DNA form, the CDR3 reads TGTGCCAGCAGCTTAGTTCCGGGAGGCAGCGGAGGCTACACCTTC.

The chain links TRBV7-9 to TRBJ2-6; perhaps TRBD2 as D (6 bases). Trimming pared 1 base from V and 0 bases from J, leaving 16 bases between. Germline V gene data show CDR1 as SEHNR and CDR2 as FQNEAQ (reference sequence). CDR3 length: 19 amino acids. DNA for the CDR3: TGTGCCAGCAGCTTAGGCGGGGACGGGTACAGCTCTGGGGCCAACGTCCTGACTTTC. It translates to CASSLGGDGYSSGANVLTF. Supplemented by reference TRBV7-9 and TRBJ2-6, the full variable domain reads DTGVSQNPRHKITKRGQNVTFRCDPISEHNRLYWYRQTLGQGPEFLTYFQNEAQLEKSRLLSDRFSAERPKGSFSTLEIQRTEQGDSAMYLCASSLGGDGYSSGANVLTFGAGSRLTVL.

The V gene is TRBV28, the J gene TRBJ2-7; weak D call: TRBD1 (6 bases). V lost 5 bases to trimming and J lost 3 bases, with 14 bases between them. CDR1 MDHEN and CDR2 SYDVKM come from the germline V gene. This CDR3 is built from 14 residues. CDR3 region: CASSPNGQHYEQYF. The DNA for the CDR3 is TGTGCCAGCAGTCCTAACGGACAGCACTACGAGCAGTACTTC.

V is TRBV27 and J is TRBJ2-2, with TRBD2 as a possible D gene (7 bases). The V end lost 2 bases, the J end lost 0 bases, and 19 bases lay between the germline ends. CDR1 and CDR2 from the germline V gene are MNHEY and SMNVEV (reference sequence). The CDR3 length is 19 residues. The CDR3 DNA reads TGTGCCAGCAGTTTAGGGGGGCCCGGGGGGTTCGCGAACACCGGGGAGCTGTTTTTT. It is translated as CASSLGGPGGFANTGELFF.

The V gene is TRBV5-1, the J gene TRBJ1-1; D unresolved. The ends were cut back, 3 bases at V and 1 base at J, with 10 bases in the middle. Germline V gene sequence: CDR1 SGHRS, CDR2 YFSETQ. The CDR3 runs 14 residues. The CDR3 loop is CASSSTPGNTEAFF. CDR3 DNA sequence: TGCGCCAGCAGCTCAACCCCCGGGAACACTGAAGCTTTCTTT.

The CDR3, as DNA: TGTGCCAGCAGCTCCGACACGAACACTGAAGCTTTCTTT. It specifies CASSSDTNTEAFF. The rearrangement links TRBV7-3 to TRBJ1-1; D not resolved. CDR1 is SGHTA, CDR2 FQGTGA, per germline. The V end was cut by 4 bases, the J end by 1 base, with 7 bases between. This CDR3 is 13 amino acids long.

V and J are TRBV30 and TRBJ2-3; the D gene is possibly TRBD2 (5 bases). CDR3 size: 15 residues. CDR1 is GTSNPN and CDR2 is SVGIG in the germline V gene (reference sequence). Trimming cost V 4 bases and J 0 bases, with 14 bases left between them. CDR3 in DNA: TGTGCCTGGACCAGGTCGGGAACCAGCACAGATACGCAGTATTTT. It is translated as CAWTRSGTSTDTQYF.

The chain links TRBV5-8 to TRBJ1-5, with D possibly matching TRBD1 (6 bases). V was clipped by 4 bases and J by 2 bases, with 19 bases between them. The CDR3 sequence is 17 residues long. Germline V gene sequence: CDR1 SGHTS, CDR2 YDEGEE. CDR3 in DNA: TGTGCCAGCAGCGGGACATTTACTCCCGGGGGCAATCAGCCCCAGCATTTT. It specifies CASSGTFTPGGNQPQHF.

The chain has TRBV28 and TRBJ1-4; D remains ambiguous. The CDR3 extends over 14 amino acids. Germline V lookup: CDR1 MDHEN, CDR2 SYDVKM. The V and J ends lost 6 bases and 11 bases respectively, with 19 bases between them. CDR3 nucleotide sequence: TGTGCCAGCAGCGCCCCGGGAGCCCTCCTTAAACTGTTTTTT. This sequence encodes CASSAPGALLKLFF. Full variable domain (rest looked up from reference TRBV28 and TRBJ1-4): DVKVTQSSRYLVKRTGEKVFLECVQDMDHENMFWYRQDPGLGLRLIYFSYDVKMKEKGDIPEGYSVSREKKERFSLILESASTNQTSMYLCASSAPGALLKLFFGSGTQLSVL.

This clone was observed at least ten times. The chain employs TRBV19 and TRBJ2-1; 10 bases match TRBD2. This CDR3 contains 15 residues. The V gene's germline CDR1 is LNHDA and CDR2 SQIVND (reference sequence). With V trimmed by 5 bases and J by 4 bases, 5 bases remained unmatched. CDR3 amino acids: CASSVSGGGYNEQFF. Written as DNA, the CDR3 is TGTGCCAGTAGTGTGAGCGGGGGGGGTTACAATGAGCAGTTCTTC.

The V call is TRBV2, the J call TRBJ1-5; 8 bases match TRBD1. Trimming removed 6 bases from V and 11 bases from J; junction bases left unmatched: 6. This CDR3 comprises 12 residues. The germline CDR1 and CDR2 sequences are SNHLY and FYNNEI. CDR3 DNA: TGTGCCAGCAGGGTATACAGGGGGGCCCAGCATTTT. Its translation: CASRVYRGAQHF.

This clone was detected a few times. The chain couples TRBV4-2 to TRBJ2-5; 9 bases line up with TRBD2. Germline V gene lookup returns CDR1 LGHNA and CDR2 YNFKEQ. V was pared by 1 base and J by 0 bases, with 0 bases of the junction left unmatched. This CDR3 comprises 15 residues. This CDR3 is CASSQGGGDQETQYF. The CDR3 DNA follows: TGTGCCAGCAGCCAAGGCGGGGGGGACCAAGAGACCCAGTACTTC.